Described below is a single T cell receptor (beta chain) sequence and its context. Antigen specificity is unknown. Each CDR3 protein gets one entry after TCRdb re-called the RT-PCR reads with MiXCR. The repertoire holds more than 3,000 distinct CDR3 sequences, with around 90% as singletons. The data stem from a study of yellow fever vaccine responses in identical twins. Study conclusions and caveats: Reported findings indicate that twins' vaccine T cell responses seemed partially convergent, partially personalized.

The CDR3 consists of 13 residues. Germline V gene data show CDR1 as SQVTM and CDR2 as ANQGSEA. The V end lost 4 bases, the J end lost 5 bases, and 14 bases lay between the germline ends. V usage is TRBV29-1 and J usage is TRBJ2-5; D remains ambiguous. This TCR derives from a woman aged 18 to 35 who received the yellow fever vaccine. Sequenced here: T cells from blood (PBMCs), unsorted or a sorted subset (not recorded which), sampled before or after yellow fever vaccination (not recorded which). The CDR3 region is CSVGHLLGETQYF. Here the CDR3 DNA reads TGCAGCGTTGGGCATCTACTTGGGGAGACCCAGTACTTC.